Shown below are 14 T cell receptor beta chains from a single sample sequenced in a study of T cells in Graves' hyperthyroidism and ophthalmopathy. The source material, RNA transcripts, was used to amplify TCR beta CDR3 regions. Researchers ran a first-round RT-PCR on the TCR CDR3 using the HTBI primer set. TCRdb analysed the multiplex PCR reads with MiXCR anew, one entry per CDR3 protein. In the table there are roughly 300,000 distinct CDR3 sequences, 15% to 20% of which are singletons. Sequenced input: blood. All receptors derive from a woman aged 45-60 years with Graves' hyperthyroidism.

The chain is built from TRBV12-3 or TRBV12-4 and TRBJ2-3; unclear D gene. The ends were cut back, 5 bases at V and 0 bases at J, with 9 bases in the middle. The CDR3 spans 14 residues. This CDR3 reads CASSPQISTDTQYF. The CDR3 nucleotides are TGTGCCAGCAGTCCCCAAATTAGCACAGATACGCAGTATTTT.

This clonotype was seen ten or more times. The V call is TRBV5-1, the J call TRBJ2-5; D may match TRBD1 or TRBD2 (5 bases each). Germline CDR1 reads SGHRS; CDR2 reads YFSETQ. The CDR3 spans 15 residues. V was trimmed by 5 bases and J by 0 bases, leaving 14 bases between them. CDR3 DNA sequence: TGCGCCAGCAGGCGAAGTCCGGGACACCAAGAGACCCAGTACTTC. This gives the protein CASRRSPGHQETQYF. The full variable domain, its missing parts supplied by reference TRBV5-1 and TRBJ2-5, is KAGVTQTPRYLIKTRGQQVTLSCSPISGHRSVSWYQQTPGQGLQFLFEYFSETQRNKGNFPGRFSGRQFSNSRSEMNVSTLELGDSALYLCASRRSPGHQETQYFGPGTRLLVL.

The chain has TRBV7-9 and TRBJ2-2, with unresolved D. V shed 6 bases and J shed 4 bases, with 9 bases lying between them. This CDR3 is 13 amino acids long. CDR1 and CDR2 (germline): SEHNR, FQNEAQ (reference sequence). CDR3 bases: TGTGCCAGCAGTCGTATCGGCACCGGGGAGCTGTTTTTT. It yields the protein CASSRIGTGELFF.

The table lists this clonotype with many counts. V is TRBV2 and J is TRBJ2-7, with 9 bases that match TRBD1. The CDR3 spans 15 residues. Germline CDR1 is SNHLY and CDR2 is FYNNEI. The V segment lost 4 bases and the J segment 4 bases; nucleotides outside the gene matches: 8. CDR3 amino acids: CASSVPGQGWYEQYV. DNA for the CDR3: TGTGCCAGCAGTGTACCGGGACAGGGTTGGTACGAGCAGTACGTC.

This clonotype was seen a handful of times. The rearrangement links TRBV9 to TRBJ2-2, with D hard to call. The V gene's germline CDR1 is SGDLS and CDR2 YYNGEE. This CDR3 contains 13 residues. V was pared by 3 bases and J by 2 bases, with 5 bases between. The CDR3 region has the DNA TGTGCCAGCAGCGCCCAAAACACCGGGGAGCTGTTTTTT. Translated: CASSAQNTGELFF.

The V gene is TRBV7-9, the J gene TRBJ2-1; D gene ambiguous. Germline V lookup: CDR1 SEHNR, CDR2 FQNEAQ (reference sequence). CDR3 length: 14 residues. Trimming shortened V by 5 bases and J by 7 bases, and 15 bases separated the two germline ends. CDR3 region: CASSQHTTENEQFF. The CDR3 DNA sequence: TGTGCCAGCAGCCAACACACCACGGAGAATGAGCAGTTCTTC.

This sequence joins TRBV9 and TRBJ1-3; no clear D. This CDR3 is 13 amino acids long. Germline CDR1 reads SGDLS; CDR2 reads YYNGEE. V was clipped by 3 bases and J by 2 bases, with 6 bases between them. This CDR3 is CASSEGTGNTIYF. CDR3 in DNA: TGTGCCAGCAGCGAAGGGACTGGAAACACCATATATTTT.

There are a few counts of this clonotype. This chain joins TRBV14 and TRBJ2-1, with TRBD2 matching over 8 bases. The germline gives CDR1 SGHDN, CDR2 FVKESK. This CDR3 spans 13 amino acids. The J segment lost 10 bases and the V segment lost 4 bases, leaving 6 bases of the junction unmatched. Here the CDR3 reads CASSPGTRREQFF. The DNA of the CDR3 is TGTGCCAGCAGCCCCGGGACTAGGAGGGAGCAGTTCTTC.

This clonotype was picked up many times. The rearrangement links TRBV5-1 to TRBJ1-1, with TRBD1 identical over 8 bases. Germline-derived CDR1 and CDR2 are SGHRS and YFSETQ. The V segment lost 5 bases and the J segment 3 bases; nucleotides outside the gene matches: 3. There are 13 residues in the CDR3. In DNA, the CDR3 is TGCGCCAGCAGGCCGGACAGGGACACTGAAGCTTTCTTT. This translates into CASRPDRDTEAFF.

This clonotype was observed a handful of times. V gene TRBV6-2 or TRBV6-3 combines with J gene TRBJ2-3, with 7 bases aligning to TRBD2. Germline loops: CDR1 MNHEY, CDR2 SVGEGT. V trimming: 6 bases; J trimming: 2 bases; junction bases outside the gene matches: 14. The CDR3 sequence is 17 residues long. CDR3 DNA: TGTGCCAGCAGGCCCAGCTTAGGCGGGGGAGCCACAGATACGCAGTATTTT. As protein: CASRPSLGGGATDTQYF.

This clonotype was observed a handful of times. The genes are TRBV4-1 and TRBJ2-7; possible D gene TRBD2, 6 bases. The germline V gene encodes CDR1 MGHRA and CDR2 YSYEKL. The V gene lost 4 bases and the J gene lost 3 bases, with 13 bases spanning the gap. This CDR3 is built from 14 residues. The CDR3 loop is CASSLSTGDYEQYF. The CDR3 coding sequence is TGCGCCAGCAGCCTATCGACGGGGGACTACGAGCAGTACTTC.

A few counts support this clonotype. The rearrangement links TRBV6-1 to TRBJ2-2; 13 positions agree with TRBD2. This CDR3 spans 16 amino acids. V was clipped by 5 bases and J by 3 bases; unmatched bases: 3. Germline V lookup: CDR1 MNHNS, CDR2 SASEGT. The DNA for the CDR3 is TGTGCCAGCAGTTCGGGACTAGCGGGATACACCGGGGAGCTGTTTTTT. Translation gives CASSSGLAGYTGELFF.

This clonotype was counted many times. J is TRBJ1-4 and V is TRBV3-1; 12 bases map to TRBD1. The CDR3 loop spans 14 amino acids. Germline trimming cut 4 bases from V and 7 bases from J; bases unmatched to any gene: 1. Germline lookup yields CDR1 LGHDT and CDR2 YNNKEL (reference sequence). In DNA form, the CDR3 reads TGTGCCAGCAGCCGGGACAGGGGGCCTGAAAAACTGTTTTTT. This translates into CASSRDRGPEKLFF.

This clonotype was detected many times. The DNA for the CDR3 is TGTGCCTGGAGTGTTACGGGACTAGCAGCGTACGAGCAGTACTTC. Translated: CAWSVTGLAAYEQYF. The V call is TRBV30, the J call TRBJ2-7; 9 bases line up with TRBD2. The CDR3 is 15 residues long. Unmatched junction bases numbered 7, after V lost 0 bases and J lost 4 bases. Germline V gene data show CDR1 as GTSNPN and CDR2 as SVGIG (reference sequence).